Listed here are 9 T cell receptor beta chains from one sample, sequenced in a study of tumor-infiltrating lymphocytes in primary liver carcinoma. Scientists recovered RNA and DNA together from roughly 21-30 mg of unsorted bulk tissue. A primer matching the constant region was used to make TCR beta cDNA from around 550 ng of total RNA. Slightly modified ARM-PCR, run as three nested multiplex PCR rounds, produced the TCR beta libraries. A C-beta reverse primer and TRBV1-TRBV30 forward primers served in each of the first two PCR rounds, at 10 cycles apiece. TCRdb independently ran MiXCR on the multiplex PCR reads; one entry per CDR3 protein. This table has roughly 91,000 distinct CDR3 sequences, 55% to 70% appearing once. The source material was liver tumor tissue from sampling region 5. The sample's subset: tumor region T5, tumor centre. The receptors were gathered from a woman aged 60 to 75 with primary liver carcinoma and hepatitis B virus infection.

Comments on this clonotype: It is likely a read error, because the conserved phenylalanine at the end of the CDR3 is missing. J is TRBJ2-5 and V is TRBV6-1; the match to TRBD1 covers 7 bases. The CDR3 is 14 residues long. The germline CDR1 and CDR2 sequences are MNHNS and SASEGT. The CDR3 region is CATSEAGGVETQYY. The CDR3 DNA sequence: TGTGCCACCAGTGAAGCAGGGGGAGTGGAGACCCAGTACTAC.

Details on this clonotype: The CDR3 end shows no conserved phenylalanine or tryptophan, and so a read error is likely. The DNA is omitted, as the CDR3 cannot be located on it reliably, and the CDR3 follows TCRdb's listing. The chain's CDR3 is CANSDPGGSTYEQYL. The rearrangement joins TRBV6-1 to TRBJ2-7. Germline-derived CDR1 and CDR2 are MNHNS and SASEGT. The CDR3 spans 15 residues, counting both ends.

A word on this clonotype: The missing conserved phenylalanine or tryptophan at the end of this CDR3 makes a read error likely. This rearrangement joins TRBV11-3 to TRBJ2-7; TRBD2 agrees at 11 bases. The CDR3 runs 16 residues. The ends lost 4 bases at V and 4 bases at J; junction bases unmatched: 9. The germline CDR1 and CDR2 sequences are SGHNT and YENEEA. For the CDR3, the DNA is TGTGCCAGCAGCTCAAGTACTAGCGGGAGTAGGTACGAGCAGTACCTC. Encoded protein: CASSSSTSGSRYEQYL.

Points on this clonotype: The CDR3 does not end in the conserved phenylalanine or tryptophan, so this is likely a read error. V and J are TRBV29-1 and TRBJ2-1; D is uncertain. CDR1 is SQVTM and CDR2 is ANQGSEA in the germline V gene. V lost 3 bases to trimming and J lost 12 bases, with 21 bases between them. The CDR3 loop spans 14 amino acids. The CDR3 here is CSVDGCRTHEGQFL. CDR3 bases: TGCAGCGTTGATGGATGTCGAACCCACGAAGGGCAGTTCCTC.

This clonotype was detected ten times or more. CDR3 loop: CASSQLPLVRAFF. The CDR3, as DNA: TGCGCCAGCAGCCAACTTCCGTTAGTTCGTGCTTTCTTT. This chain uses TRBV4-1 with TRBJ1-1; no clear D. V lost 2 bases, J lost 11 bases, and 15 bases lay in between. Germline loops: CDR1 MGHRA, CDR2 YSYEKL. The CDR3 is 13 residues long.

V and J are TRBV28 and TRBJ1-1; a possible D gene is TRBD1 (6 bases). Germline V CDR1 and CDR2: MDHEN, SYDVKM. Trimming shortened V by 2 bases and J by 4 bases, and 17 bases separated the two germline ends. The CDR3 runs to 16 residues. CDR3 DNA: TGTGCCAGCAGTTTAAACCTCCGGGGGGCGCGCACTGAAGCTTTCTTT. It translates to CASSLNLRGARTEAFF.

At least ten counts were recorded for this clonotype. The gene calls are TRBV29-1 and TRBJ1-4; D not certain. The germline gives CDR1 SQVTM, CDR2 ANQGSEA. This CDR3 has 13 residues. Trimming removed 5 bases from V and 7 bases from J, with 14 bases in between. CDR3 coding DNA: TGCAGCGTTCGTCGGGGAGGGAGTGAAAAACTGTTTTTT. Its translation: CSVRRGGSEKLFF.

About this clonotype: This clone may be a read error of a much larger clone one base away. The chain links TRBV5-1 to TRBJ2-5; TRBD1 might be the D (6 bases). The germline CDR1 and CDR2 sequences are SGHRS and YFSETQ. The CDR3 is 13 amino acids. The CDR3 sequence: CPSSGQPQETQYF. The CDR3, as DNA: TGCCCCAGCTCAGGACAGCCACAAGAGACCCAGTACTTC.

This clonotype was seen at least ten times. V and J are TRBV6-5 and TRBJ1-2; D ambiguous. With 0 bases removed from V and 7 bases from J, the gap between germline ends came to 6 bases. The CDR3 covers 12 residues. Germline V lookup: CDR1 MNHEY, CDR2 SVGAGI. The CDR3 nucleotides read TGTGCCAGCAGTTACTCCGCCGGTGGCTACACCTTC. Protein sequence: CASSYSAGGYTF.